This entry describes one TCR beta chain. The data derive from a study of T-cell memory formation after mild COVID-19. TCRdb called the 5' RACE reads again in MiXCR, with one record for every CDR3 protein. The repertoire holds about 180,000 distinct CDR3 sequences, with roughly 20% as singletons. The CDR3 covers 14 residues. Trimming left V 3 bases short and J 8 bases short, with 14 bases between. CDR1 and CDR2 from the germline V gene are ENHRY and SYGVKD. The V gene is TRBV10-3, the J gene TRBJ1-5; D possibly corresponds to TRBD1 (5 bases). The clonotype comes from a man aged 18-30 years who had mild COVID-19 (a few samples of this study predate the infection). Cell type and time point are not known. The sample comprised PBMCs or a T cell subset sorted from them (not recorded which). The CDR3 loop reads CAISDYGTVEPQHF. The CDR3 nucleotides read TGTGCCATCAGTGACTACGGGACGGTGGAGCCCCAGCATTTT.